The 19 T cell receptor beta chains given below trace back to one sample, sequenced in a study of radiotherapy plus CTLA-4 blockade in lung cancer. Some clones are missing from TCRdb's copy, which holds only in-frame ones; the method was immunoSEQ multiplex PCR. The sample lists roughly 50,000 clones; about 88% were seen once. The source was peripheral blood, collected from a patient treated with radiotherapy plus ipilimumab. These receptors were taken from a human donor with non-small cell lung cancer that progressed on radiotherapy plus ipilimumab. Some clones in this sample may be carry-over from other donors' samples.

The CDR3 reads CAISESGAYSNQPQHF. DNA of the CDR3: TGTGCCATCAGTGAGTCGGGGGCTTATAGCAATCAGCCCCAGCATTTT. J is TRBJ1-5 and V is TRBV10-3, with D possibly TRBD1 on 6 matching bases. CDR3 size: 16 residues. Trimming removed 0 bases at V and 0 bases at J, with 9 bases between. Germline lookup yields CDR1 ENHRY and CDR2 SYGVKD.

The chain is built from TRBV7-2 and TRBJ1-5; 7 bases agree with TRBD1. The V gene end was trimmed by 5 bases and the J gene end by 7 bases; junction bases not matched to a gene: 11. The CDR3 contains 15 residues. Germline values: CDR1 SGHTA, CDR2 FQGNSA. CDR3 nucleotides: TGTGCCAGCAGCCCCGCGGGACAGAAAGGCCAGCCCCAGCATTTT. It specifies CASSPAGQKGQPQHF.

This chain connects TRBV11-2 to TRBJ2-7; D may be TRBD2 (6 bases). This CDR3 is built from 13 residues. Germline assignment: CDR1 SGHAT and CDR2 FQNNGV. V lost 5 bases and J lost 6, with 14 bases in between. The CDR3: CASSRALAGEQYF. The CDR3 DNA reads TGTGCCAGCAGCCGGGCACTAGCAGGCGAGCAGTACTTC.

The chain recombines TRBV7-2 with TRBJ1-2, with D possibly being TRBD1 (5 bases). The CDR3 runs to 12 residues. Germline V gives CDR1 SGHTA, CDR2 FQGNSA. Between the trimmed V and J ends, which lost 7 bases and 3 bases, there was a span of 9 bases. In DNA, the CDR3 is TGTGCCAGCACTGACAGCTACTATGGCTACACCTTC. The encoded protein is CASTDSYYGYTF.

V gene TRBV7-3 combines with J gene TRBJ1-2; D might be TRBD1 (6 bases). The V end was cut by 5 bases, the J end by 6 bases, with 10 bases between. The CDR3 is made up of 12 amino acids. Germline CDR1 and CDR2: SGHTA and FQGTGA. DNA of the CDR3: TGTGCCAGCAGCCCGCAGGGGAATGGCTACACCTTC. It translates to CASSPQGNGYTF.

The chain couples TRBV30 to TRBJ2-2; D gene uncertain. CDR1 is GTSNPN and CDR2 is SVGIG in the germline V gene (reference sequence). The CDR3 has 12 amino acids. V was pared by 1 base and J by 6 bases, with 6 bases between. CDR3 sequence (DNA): TGTGCCTGGAGTGGTGCGGCCGGGGAGCTGTTTTTT. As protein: CAWSGAAGELFF.

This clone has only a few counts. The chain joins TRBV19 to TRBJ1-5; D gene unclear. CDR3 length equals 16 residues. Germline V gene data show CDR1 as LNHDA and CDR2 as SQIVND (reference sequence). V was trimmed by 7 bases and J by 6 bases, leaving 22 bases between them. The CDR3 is CASTKRPPPPSQPQHF. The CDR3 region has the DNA TGTGCCAGTACCAAGAGGCCTCCTCCGCCTTCTCAGCCCCAGCATTTT.

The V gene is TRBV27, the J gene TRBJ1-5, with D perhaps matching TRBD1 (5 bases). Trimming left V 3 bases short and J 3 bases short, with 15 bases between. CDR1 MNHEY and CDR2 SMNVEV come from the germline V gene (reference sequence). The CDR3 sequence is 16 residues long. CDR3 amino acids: CASSFGGALYNQPQHF. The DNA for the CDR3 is TGTGCCAGCAGTTTCGGGGGAGCCCTCTACAATCAGCCCCAGCATTTT.

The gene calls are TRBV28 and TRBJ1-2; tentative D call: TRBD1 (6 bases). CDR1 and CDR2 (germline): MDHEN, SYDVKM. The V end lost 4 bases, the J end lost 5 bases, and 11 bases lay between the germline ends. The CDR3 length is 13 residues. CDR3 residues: CASSSQGYYGYTF. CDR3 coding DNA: TGTGCCAGCAGTTCACAGGGTTATTATGGCTACACCTTC.

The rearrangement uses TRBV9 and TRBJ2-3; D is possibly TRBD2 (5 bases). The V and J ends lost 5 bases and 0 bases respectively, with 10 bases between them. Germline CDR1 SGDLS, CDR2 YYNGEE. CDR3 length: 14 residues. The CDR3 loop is CASSDRTSTDTQYF. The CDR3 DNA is TGTGCCAGCAGTGATAGGACTAGCACAGATACGCAGTATTTT.

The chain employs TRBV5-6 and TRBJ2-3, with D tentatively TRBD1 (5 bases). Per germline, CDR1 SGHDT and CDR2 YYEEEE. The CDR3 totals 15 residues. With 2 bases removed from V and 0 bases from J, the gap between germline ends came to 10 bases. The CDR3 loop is CASSFRPGSTDTQYF. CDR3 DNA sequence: TGTGCCAGCAGCTTTCGACCAGGGAGCACAGATACGCAGTATTTT.

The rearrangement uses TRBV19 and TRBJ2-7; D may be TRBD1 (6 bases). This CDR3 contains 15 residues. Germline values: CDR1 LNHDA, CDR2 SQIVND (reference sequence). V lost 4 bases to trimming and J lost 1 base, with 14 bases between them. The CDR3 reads CASSTSRGSSYEQYF. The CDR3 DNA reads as TGTGCCAGTAGTACCTCGAGGGGGTCTTCCTACGAGCAGTACTTC. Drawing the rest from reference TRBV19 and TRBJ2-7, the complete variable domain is DGGITQSPKYLFRKEGQNVTLSCEQNLNHDAMYWYRQDPGQGLRLIYYSQIVNDFQKGDIAEGYSVSREKKESFPLTVTSAQKNPTAFYLCASSTSRGSSYEQYFGPGTRLTVT.

The CDR3 DNA sequence: TGTGCCAGCAGCGCCCCCAAACAGGGGACGAGCTCCTACGAGCAGTACTTC. Its protein is CASSAPKQGTSSYEQYF. This chain joins TRBV9 and TRBJ2-7, with 7 bases matching TRBD1. The CDR3 spans 17 residues. V gave up 3 bases and J gave up 0 bases; unmatched junction bases: 12. CDR1 SGDLS and CDR2 YYNGEE come from the germline V gene.

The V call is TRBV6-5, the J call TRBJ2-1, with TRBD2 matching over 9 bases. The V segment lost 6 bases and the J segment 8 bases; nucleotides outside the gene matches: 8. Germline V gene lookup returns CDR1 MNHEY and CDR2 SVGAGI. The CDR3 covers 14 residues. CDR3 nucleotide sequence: TGTGCCAGCAGAAGCAGCGGGAGGCCGGATGAGCAGTTCTTC. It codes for CASRSSGRPDEQFF.

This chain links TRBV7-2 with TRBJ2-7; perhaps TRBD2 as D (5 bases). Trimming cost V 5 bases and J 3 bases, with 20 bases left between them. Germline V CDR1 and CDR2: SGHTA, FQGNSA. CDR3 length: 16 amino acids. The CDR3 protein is CASSPSVVGRDYEQYF. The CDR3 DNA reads TGTGCCAGCAGCCCCAGTGTAGTTGGGAGAGACTACGAGCAGTACTTC.

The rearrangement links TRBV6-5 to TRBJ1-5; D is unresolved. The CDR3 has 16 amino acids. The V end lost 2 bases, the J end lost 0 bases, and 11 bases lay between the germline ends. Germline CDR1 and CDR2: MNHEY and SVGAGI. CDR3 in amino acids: CASSYGGPYSNQPQHF. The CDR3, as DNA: TGTGCCAGCAGTTACGGTGGGCCATATAGCAATCAGCCCCAGCATTTT.

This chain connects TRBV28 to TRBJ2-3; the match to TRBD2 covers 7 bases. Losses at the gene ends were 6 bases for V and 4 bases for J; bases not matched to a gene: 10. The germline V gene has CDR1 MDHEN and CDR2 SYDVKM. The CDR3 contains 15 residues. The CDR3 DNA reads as TGTGCCAGCAGCACACTAGCGAAAGGGGCAGATACGCAGTATTTT. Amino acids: CASSTLAKGADTQYF. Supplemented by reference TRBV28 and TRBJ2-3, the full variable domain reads DVKVTQSSRYLVKRTGEKVFLECVQDMDHENMFWYRQDPGLGLRLIYFSYDVKMKEKGDIPEGYSVSREKKERFSLILESASTNQTSMYLCASSTLAKGADTQYFGPGTRLTVL.

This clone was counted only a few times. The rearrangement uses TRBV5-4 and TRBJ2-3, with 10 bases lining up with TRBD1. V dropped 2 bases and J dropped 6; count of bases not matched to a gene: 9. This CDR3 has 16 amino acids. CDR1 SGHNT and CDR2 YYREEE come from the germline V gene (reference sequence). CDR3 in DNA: TGTGCCAGCAGCTTCCGGGACAGGGGTCGGTTGGATACGCAGTATTTT. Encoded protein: CASSFRDRGRLDTQYF.

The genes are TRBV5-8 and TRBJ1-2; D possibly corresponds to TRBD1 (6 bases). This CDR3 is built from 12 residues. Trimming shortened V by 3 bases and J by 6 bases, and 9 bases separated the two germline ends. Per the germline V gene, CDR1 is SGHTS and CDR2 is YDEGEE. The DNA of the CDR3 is TGTGCCAGCAGCTCACAGGGAGATGGCTACACCTTC. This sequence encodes CASSSQGDGYTF.